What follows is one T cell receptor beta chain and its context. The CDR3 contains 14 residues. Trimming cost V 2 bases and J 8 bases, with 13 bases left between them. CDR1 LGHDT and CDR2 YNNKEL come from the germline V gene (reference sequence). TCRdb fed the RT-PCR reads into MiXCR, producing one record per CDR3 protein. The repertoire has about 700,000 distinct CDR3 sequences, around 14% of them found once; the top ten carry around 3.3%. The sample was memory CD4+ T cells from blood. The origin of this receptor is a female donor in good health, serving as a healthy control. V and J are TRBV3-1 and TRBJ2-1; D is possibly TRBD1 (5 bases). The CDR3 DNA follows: TGTGCCAGCAGCCAAAAGGGGTCGGGCTATGAGCAGTTCTTC. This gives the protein CASSQKGSGYEQFF.